This TCR beta chain stems from a study of Ad26.COV2.S vaccination and SARS-CoV-2 variants. Study results and caveats: Total responses of T cells may have been underestimated by the analyses of TCR breadth and depth.

This CDR3 has 11 amino acids. The germline gives CDR1 MNHEY, CDR2 SVGEGT. V lost 2 bases and J lost 13, with 6 bases in between. Treatment reported: roughly 18 received Ad26.COV2.S at low or high dose, single or two shots; several received placebo; per-sample allocation not given. Following the first vaccine or placebo injection, samples were taken on day 63. This table comes from immunoSEQ multiplex PCR, and its TCRdb copy is limited to in-frame clones, with some not included. The sample lists about 680,000 clones, approximately 88% occurring once. For this clone: Its matching antigen is unknown.

The chain recombines TRBV6-2 or TRBV6-3 with TRBJ1-6; D is uncertain. The receptor was isolated from a person aged 18-65 years who received the Ad26.COV2.S COVID-19 vaccine or a placebo. The sample here was peripheral blood, taken in a trial of Ad26.COV2.S vaccine versus placebo. The CDR3 loop is CASSYGSPLHF. In nucleotides, the CDR3 is TGTGCCAGCAGTTACGGGAGTCCCCTCCACTTT.